This T cell receptor (beta chain) was sequenced in a study of T cells in Graves' hyperthyroidism and ophthalmopathy. Study-wide context: The authors collected peripheral blood at initial diagnosis, before any treatment. Findings of the study overall: Within blood appeared most thyroid clonotypes that had expanded above 0.001.

TCR beta CDR3 regions were amplified from RNA transcripts. A set of HTBI primers served as the primers for a first-round RT-PCR of the TCR CDR3. From the multiplex PCR reads, TCRdb called clonotypes with MiXCR, one entry per CDR3 protein. The table includes roughly 350,000 distinct CDR3 sequences, about 14% detected once. For the diagnoses, clinical symptoms, serum thyroxine and TRAb, thyroid ultrasound and orbital computed tomography were used. On this clonotype: Antigen specificity is unknown.

The germline CDR1 and CDR2 sequences are KGHDR and SFDVKD. V lost 5 bases, J lost 4 bases, and 20 bases lay in between. The CDR3 runs 17 residues. Sequencing was performed on blood. This rearrangement joins TRBV24-1 to TRBJ2-1; possibly TRBD2 for D (6 bases). This TCR derives from a woman aged 25 to 39 with Graves' ophthalmopathy. CDR3 loop: CATSAPWGDREYNEQFF. The DNA of the CDR3 is TGTGCCACCAGTGCACCATGGGGGGACCGAGAATACAATGAGCAGTTCTTC.